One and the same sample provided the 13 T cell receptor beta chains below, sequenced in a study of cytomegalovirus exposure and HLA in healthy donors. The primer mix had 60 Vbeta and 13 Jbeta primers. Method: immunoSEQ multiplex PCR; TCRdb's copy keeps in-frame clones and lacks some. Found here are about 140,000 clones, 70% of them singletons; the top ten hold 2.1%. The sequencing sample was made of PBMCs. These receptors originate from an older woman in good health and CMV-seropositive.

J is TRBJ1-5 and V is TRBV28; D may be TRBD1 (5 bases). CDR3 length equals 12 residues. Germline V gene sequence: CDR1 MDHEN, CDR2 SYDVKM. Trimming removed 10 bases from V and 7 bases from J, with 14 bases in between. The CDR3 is CATRDFQQPQHF. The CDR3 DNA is TGTGCCACCAGGGACTTCCAGCAGCCCCAGCATTTT.

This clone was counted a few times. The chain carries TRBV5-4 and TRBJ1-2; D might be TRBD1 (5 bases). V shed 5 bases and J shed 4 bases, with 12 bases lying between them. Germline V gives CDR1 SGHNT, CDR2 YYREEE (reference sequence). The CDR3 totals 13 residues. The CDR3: CASSADSLYGYTF. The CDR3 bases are TGTGCCAGCAGTGCCGACAGCCTCTATGGCTACACCTTC.

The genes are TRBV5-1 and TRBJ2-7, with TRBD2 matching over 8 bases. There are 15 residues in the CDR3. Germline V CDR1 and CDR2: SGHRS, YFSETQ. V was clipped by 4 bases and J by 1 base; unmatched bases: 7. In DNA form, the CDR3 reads TGCGCCAGCAGCCCCGGGGGCGGGAGGTCCTACGAGCAGTACTTC. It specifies CASSPGGGRSYEQYF.

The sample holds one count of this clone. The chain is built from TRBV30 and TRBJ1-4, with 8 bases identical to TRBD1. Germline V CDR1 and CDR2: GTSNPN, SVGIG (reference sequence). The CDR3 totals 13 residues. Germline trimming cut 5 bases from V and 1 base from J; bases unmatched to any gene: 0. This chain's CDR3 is CAWDRGTNEKLFF. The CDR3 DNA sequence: TGTGCCTGGGACAGGGGAACTAATGAAAAACTGTTTTTT.

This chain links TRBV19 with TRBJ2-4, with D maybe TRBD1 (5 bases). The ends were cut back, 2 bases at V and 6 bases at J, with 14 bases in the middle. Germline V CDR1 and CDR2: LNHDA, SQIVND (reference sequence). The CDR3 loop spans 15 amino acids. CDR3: CASSISPTGRNIQYF. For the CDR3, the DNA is TGTGCCAGTAGTATAAGTCCCACAGGACGAAACATTCAGTACTTC. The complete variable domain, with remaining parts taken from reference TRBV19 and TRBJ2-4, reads DGGITQSPKYLFRKEGQNVTLSCEQNLNHDAMYWYRQDPGQGLRLIYYSQIVNDFQKGDIAEGYSVSREKKESFPLTVTSAQKNPTAFYLCASSISPTGRNIQYFGAGTRLSVL.

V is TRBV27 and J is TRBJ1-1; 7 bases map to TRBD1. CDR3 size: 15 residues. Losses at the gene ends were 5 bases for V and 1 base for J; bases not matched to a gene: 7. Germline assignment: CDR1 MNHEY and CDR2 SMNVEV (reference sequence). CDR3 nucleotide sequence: TGTGCCAGCAGTCCCCGCGACAGGGAGAACACTGAAGCTTTCTTT. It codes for CASSPRDRENTEAFF.

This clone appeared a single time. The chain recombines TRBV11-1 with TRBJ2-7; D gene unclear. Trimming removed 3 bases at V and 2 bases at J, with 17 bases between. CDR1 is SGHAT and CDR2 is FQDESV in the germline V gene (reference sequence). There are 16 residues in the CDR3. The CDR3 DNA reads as TGTGCCAGCAGCTTCGGTTTGAGTCCCACCGCCTACGAGCAGTACTTC. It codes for CASSFGLSPTAYEQYF.

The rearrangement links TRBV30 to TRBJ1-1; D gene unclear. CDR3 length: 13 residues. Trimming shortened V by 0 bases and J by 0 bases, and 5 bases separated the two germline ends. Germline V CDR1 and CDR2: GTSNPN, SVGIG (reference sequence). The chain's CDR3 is CAWSVQVNTEAFF. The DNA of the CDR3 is TGTGCCTGGAGTGTTCAGGTGAACACTGAAGCTTTCTTT.

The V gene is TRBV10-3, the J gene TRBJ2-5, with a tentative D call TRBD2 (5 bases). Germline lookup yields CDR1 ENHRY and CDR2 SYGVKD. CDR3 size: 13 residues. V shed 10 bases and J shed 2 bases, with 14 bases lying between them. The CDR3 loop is CASTKAEQETQYF. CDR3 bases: TGTGCCAGCACGAAAGCGGAGCAAGAGACCCAGTACTTC.

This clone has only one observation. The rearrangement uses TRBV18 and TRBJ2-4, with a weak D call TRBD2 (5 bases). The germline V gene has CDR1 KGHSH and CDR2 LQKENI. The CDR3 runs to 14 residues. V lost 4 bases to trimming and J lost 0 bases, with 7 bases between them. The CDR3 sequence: CASSQGVAKNIQYF. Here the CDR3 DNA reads TGTGCCAGCTCACAGGGAGTAGCCAAAAACATTCAGTACTTC.

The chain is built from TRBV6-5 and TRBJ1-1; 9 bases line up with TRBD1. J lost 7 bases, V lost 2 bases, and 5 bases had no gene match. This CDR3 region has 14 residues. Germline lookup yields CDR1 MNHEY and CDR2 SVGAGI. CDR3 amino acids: CASSYRDRAGEAFF. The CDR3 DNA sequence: TGTGCCAGCAGTTACCGGGACAGGGCTGGTGAAGCTTTCTTT.

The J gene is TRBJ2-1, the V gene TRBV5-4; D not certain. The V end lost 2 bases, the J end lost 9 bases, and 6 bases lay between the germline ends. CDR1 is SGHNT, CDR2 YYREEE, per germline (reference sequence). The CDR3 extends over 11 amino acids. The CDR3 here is CASSFRAEQFF. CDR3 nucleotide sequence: TGTGCCAGCAGCTTCCGCGCTGAGCAGTTCTTC. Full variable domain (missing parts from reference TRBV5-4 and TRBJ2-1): ETGVTQSPTHLIKTRGQQVTLRCSSQSGHNTVSWYQQALGQGPQFIFQYYREEENGRGNFPPRFSGLQFPNYSSELNVNALELDDSALYLCASSFRAEQFFGPGTRLTVL.

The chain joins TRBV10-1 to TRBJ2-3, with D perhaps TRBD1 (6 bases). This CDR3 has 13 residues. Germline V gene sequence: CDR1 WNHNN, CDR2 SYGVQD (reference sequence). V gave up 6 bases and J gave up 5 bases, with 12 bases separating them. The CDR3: CASRGHPRDTQYF. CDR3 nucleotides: TGCGCCAGCAGGGGACACCCCAGAGATACGCAGTATTTT.